This paragraph reports one TCR beta chain. TCRdb's table, derived via immunoSEQ multiplex PCR, lists solely in-frame clones and lacks some. The repertoire consists of about 120,000 clones, with 85% to 90% occurring once and the leading ten covering around 2.5%. V gave up 4 bases and J gave up 2 bases, with 9 bases separating them. There are 14 residues in the CDR3. Germline lookup yields CDR1 SGHAT and CDR2 FQNNGV. This sample stems from a study of control samples from healthy donors and cancer patients. This TCR was recovered from a woman in her 70s in good health. The genes are TRBV11-2 and TRBJ1-5; D unclear. Sequenced material: blood. The CDR3 DNA sequence: TGTGCCAGCAGCTCCGACGGACGCAATCAGCCCCAGCATTTT. This codes for CASSSDGRNQPQHF.